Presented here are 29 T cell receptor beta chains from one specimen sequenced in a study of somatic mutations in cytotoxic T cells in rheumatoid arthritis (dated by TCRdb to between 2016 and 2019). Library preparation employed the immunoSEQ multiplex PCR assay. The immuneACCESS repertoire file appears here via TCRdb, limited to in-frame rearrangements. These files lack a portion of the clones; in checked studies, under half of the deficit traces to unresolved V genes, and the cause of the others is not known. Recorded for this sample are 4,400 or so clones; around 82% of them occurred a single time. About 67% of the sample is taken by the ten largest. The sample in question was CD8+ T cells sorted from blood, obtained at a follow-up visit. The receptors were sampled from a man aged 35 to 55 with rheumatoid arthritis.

CDR3 sequence: CASSQHRDSEYEQYF. CDR3 DNA sequence: TGCGCCAGCAGCCAACACCGGGACAGCGAGTACGAGCAGTACTTC. The chain is built from TRBV4-3 and TRBJ2-7; 7 bases are shared with TRBD1. This CDR3 is built from 15 residues. The V segment lost 2 bases and the J segment 4 bases; nucleotides outside the gene matches: 8. Germline V CDR1 and CDR2: LGHNA, YSLEER.

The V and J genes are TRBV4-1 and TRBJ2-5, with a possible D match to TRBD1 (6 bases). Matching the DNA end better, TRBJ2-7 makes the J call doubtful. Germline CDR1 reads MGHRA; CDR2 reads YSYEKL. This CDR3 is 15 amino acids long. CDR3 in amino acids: CASSVRTEAVYEQYF. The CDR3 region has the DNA TGCGCCAGCAGCGTTCGGACAGAGGCGGTCTACGAGCAGTACTTC.

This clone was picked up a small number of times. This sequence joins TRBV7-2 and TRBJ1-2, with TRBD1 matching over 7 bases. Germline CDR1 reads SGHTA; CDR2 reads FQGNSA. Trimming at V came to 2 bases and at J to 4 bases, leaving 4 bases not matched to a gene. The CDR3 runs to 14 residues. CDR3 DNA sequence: TGTGCCAGCAGCTTAAGGGGGCTGGGCTATGGCTACACCTTC. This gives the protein CASSLRGLGYGYTF.

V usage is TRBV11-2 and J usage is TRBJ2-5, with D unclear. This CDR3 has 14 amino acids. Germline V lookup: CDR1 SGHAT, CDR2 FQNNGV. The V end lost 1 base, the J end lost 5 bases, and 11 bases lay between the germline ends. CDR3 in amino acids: CASSLGRIEETQYF. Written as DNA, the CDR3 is TGTGCCAGCAGCTTAGGACGGATCGAGGAGACCCAGTACTTC.

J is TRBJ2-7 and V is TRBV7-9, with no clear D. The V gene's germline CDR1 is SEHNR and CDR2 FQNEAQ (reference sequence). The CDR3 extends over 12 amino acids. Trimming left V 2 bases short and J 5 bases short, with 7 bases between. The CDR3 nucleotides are TGTGCCAGCAGCTTACTTCAGGACGAGCAGTACTTC. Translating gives CASSLLQDEQYF.

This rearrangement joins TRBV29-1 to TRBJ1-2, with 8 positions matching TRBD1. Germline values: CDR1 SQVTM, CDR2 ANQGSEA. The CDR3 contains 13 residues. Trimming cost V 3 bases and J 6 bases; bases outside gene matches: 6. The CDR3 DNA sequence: TGCAGCGTTGACAGGGGGCGAATCAATGGCTACACCTTC. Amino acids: CSVDRGRINGYTF.

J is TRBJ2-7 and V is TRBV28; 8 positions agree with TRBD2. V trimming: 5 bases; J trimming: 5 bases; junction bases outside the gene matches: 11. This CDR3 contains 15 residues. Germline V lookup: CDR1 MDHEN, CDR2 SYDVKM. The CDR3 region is CASSPLDERENEQYF. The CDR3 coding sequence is TGTGCCAGCAGTCCTCTCGACGAGCGGGAGAACGAGCAGTACTTC. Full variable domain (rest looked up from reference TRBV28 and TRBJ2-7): DVKVTQSSRYLVKRTGEKVFLECVQDMDHENMFWYRQDPGLGLRLIYFSYDVKMKEKGDIPEGYSVSREKKERFSLILESASTNQTSMYLCASSPLDERENEQYFGPGTRLTVT.

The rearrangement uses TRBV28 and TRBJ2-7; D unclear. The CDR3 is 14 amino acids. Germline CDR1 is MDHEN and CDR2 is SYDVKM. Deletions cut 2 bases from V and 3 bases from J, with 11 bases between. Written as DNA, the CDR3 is TGTGCCAGCAGTTTAAGAGGTGCGGTCTACGAGCAGTACTTC. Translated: CASSLRGAVYEQYF.

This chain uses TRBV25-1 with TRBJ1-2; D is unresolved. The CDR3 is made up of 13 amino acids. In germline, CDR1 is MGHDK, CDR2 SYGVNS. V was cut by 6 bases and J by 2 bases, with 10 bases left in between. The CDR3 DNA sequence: TGTGCCAGCAGCCAGACGGACAACTATGGCTACACCTTC. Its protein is CASSQTDNYGYTF.

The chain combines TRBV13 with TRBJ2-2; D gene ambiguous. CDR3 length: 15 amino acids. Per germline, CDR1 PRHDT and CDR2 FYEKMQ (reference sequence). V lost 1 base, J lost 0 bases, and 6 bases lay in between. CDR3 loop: CASSLAVANTGELFF. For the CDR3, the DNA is TGTGCCAGCAGCTTAGCTGTCGCGAACACCGGGGAGCTGTTTTTT.

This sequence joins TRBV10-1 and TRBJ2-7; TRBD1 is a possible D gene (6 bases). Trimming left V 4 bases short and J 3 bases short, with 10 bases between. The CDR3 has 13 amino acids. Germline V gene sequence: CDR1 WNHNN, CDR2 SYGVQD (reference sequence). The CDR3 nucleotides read TGCGCCAGCAGTGTCGGCAGGGGCTACGAGCAGTACTTC. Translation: CASSVGRGYEQYF.

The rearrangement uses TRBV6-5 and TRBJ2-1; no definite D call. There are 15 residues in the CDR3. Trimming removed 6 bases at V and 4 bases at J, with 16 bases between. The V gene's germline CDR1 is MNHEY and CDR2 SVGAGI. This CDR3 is CASSSLPDIYNEQFF. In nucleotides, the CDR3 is TGTGCCAGCAGCTCTCTACCGGATATATACAATGAGCAGTTCTTC.

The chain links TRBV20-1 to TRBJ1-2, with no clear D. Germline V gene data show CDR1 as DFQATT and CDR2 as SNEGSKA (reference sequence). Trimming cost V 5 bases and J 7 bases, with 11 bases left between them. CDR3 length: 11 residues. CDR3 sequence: CSAPRLPGYTF. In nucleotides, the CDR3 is TGCAGTGCTCCGCGACTACCTGGCTACACCTTC.

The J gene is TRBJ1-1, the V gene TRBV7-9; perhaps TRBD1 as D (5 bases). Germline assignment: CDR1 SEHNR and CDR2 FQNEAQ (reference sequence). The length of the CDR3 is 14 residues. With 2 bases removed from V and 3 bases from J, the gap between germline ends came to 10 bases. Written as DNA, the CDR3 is TGTGCCAGCAGCTTAAGGGGTTGGGACACTGAAGCTTTCTTT. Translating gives CASSLRGWDTEAFF.

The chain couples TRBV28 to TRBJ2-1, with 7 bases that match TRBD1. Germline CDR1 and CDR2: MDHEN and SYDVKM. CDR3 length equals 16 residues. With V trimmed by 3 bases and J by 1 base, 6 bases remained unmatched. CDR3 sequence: CASSLLQGRSYNEQFF. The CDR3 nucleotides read TGTGCCAGCAGTTTGCTACAGGGGCGGTCCTACAATGAGCAGTTCTTC.

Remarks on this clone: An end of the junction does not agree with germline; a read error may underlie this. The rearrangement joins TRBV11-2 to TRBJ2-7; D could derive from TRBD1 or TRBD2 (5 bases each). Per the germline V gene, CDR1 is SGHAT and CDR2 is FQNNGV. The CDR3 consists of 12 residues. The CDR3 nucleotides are TGTGCCAGCAGACCCGGGGCGTACGGGCAGTACTTC. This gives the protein CASRPGAYGQYF.

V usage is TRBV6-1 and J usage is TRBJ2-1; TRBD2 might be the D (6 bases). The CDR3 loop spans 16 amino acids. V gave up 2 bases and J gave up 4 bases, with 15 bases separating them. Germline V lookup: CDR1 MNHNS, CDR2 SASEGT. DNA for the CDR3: TGTGCCAGCAGTGAATGGGCGCGGGATGGGTACAATGAGCAGTTCTTC. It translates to CASSEWARDGYNEQFF.

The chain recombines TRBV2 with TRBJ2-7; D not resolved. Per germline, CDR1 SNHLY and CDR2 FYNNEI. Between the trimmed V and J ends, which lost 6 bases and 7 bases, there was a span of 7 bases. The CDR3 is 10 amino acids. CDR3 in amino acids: CASREREQYF. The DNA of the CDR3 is TGTGCCAGCAGGGAGAGGGAGCAGTACTTC.

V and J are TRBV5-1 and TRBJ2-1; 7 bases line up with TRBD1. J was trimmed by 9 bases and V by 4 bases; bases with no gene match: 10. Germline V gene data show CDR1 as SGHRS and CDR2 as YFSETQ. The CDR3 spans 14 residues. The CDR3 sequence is CASSPSTGLGEQFF. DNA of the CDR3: TGCGCCAGCAGCCCTTCGACAGGGTTGGGTGAGCAGTTCTTC. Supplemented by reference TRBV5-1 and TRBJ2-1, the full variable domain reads KAGVTQTPRYLIKTRGQQVTLSCSPISGHRSVSWYQQTPGQGLQFLFEYFSETQRNKGNFPGRFSGRQFSNSRSEMNVSTLELGDSALYLCASSPSTGLGEQFFGPGTRLTVL.

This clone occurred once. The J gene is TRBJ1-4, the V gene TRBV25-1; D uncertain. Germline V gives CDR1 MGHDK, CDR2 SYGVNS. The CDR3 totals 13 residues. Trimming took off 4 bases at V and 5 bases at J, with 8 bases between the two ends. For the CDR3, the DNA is TGTGCCAGCAGTGTCAGGTTAAATGAAAAACTGTTTTTT. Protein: CASSVRLNEKLFF. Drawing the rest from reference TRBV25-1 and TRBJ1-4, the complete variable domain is EADIYQTPRYLVIGTGKKITLECSQTMGHDKMYWYQQDPGMELHLIHYSYGVNSTEKGDLSSESTVSRIRTEHFPLTLESARPSHTSQYLCASSVRLNEKLFFGSGTQLSVL.

Here the CDR3 reads CASSLRTINYGYTF. As DNA, the CDR3 is TGTGCCAGCAGCCTACGGACAATTAACTATGGCTACACCTTC. The V call is TRBV28, the J call TRBJ1-2; D is possibly TRBD1 (5 bases). Trimming shortened V by 6 bases and J by 1 base, and 12 bases separated the two germline ends. From germline, CDR1 is MDHEN and CDR2 SYDVKM. The CDR3 is 14 amino acids.

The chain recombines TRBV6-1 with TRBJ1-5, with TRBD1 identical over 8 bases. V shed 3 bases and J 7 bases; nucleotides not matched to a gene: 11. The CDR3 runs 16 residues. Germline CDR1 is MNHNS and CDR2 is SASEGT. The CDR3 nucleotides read TGTGCCAGCAGTGATGATCAGGGGGCCGGAGGACAGCCCCAGCATTTT. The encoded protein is CASSDDQGAGGQPQHF.

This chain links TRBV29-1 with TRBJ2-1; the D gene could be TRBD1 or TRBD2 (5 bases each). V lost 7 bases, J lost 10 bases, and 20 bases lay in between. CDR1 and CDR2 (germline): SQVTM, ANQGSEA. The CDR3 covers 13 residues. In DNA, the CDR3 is TGCAGCGGGGGCGGACTTCTGTACAGGGAGCAGTTCTTC. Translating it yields CSGGGLLYREQFF.

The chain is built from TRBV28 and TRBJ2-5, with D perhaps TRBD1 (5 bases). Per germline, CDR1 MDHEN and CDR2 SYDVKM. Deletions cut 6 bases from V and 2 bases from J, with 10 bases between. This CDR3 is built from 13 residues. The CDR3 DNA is TGTGCCAGCAGCTCGGACAAGCAAGAGACCCAGTACTTC. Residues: CASSSDKQETQYF.

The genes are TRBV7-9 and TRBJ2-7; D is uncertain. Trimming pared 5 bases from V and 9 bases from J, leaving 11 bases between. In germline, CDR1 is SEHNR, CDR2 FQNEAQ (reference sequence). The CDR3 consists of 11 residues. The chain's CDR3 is CASSPVEVQYF. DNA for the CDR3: TGTGCCAGCAGCCCAGTAGAAGTGCAGTACTTC.

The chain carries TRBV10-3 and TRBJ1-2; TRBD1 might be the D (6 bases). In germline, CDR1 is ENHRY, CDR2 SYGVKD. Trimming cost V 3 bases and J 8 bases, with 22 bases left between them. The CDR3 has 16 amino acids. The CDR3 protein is CAISDGRDTNPWGYTF. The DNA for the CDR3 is TGTGCCATCAGTGACGGTCGGGACACGAACCCTTGGGGCTACACCTTC.

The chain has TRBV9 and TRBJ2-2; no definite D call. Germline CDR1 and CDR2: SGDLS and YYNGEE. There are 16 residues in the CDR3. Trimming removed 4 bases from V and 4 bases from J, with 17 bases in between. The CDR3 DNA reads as TGTGCCAGCAGCCCCAACCCCAGGTCGGGCACCGGGGAGCTGTTTTTT. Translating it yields CASSPNPRSGTGELFF.

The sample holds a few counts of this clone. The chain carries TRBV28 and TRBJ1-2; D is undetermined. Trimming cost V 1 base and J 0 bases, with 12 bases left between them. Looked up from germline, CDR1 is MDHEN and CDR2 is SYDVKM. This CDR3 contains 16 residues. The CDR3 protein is CASSLLVGRANYGYTF. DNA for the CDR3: TGTGCCAGCAGTTTATTGGTCGGGAGAGCTAACTATGGCTACACCTTC.

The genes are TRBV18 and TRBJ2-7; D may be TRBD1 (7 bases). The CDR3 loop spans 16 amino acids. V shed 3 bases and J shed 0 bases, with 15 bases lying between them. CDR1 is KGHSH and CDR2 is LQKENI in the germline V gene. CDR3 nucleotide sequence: TGTGCCAGCTCACCGCGGGGACAGCGAAGCTCCTACGAGCAGTACTTC. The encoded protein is CASSPRGQRSSYEQYF.